This is a list of T cell receptor beta chains from one sample in a study of T cells in localized non-small cell lung cancer. Data came from immunoSEQ multiplex PCR; TCRdb stores just in-frame clones and leaves some out. The profile shows 8,500 to 10,000 clones, roughly 90% of them singletons. Material: peripheral blood, obtained before any cancer treatment. The receptors originated from a female donor of 60 years or more with stage II squamous cell lung carcinoma. Each CDR3 is given with its conserved first and last residue. D genes are given only for firm matches. For some rows the clone size is stated as once, few or many, or as a class when expanded; others skip it.

clone size,D gene,J gene,V gene,CDR3 protein,CDR3 DNA
NA,NA,TRBJ1-3,TRBV5-8,CASSYAGTRRNTIYF,TGTGCCAGCAGCTACGCCGGGACACGGAGGAACACCATATATTTT
NA,TRBD2,TRBJ2-4,TRBV6-1,CASSVAGASKNIQYF,TGTGCCAGCAGTGTAGCGGGGGCCTCCAAAAACATTCAGTACTTC
NA,NA,TRBJ2-2,TRBV11-2,CASSHRMGGALNTGELFF,TGTGCCAGCAGCCATAGGATGGGGGGGGCACTGAACACCGGGGAGCTGTTTTTT
NA,NA,TRBJ1-2,TRBV4-1,CASSQDLGGTNYGYTF,TGCGCCAGCAGCCAAGATCTGGGGGGAACTAACTATGGCTACACCTTC
once,TRBD1,TRBJ2-5,TRBV12-5,CASGPDRGETQYF,TGTGCTAGTGGTCCCGACAGGGGGGAGACCCAGTACTTC
NA,NA,TRBJ2-3,TRBV28,CASGLGRDTQYF,TGTGCCAGCGGCCTTGGAAGGGATACGCAGTATTTT
few,NA,TRBJ1-2,TRBV14,CASSPDINYGYTF,TGTGCCAGCAGCCCCGACATAAACTATGGCTACACCTTC
NA,NA,TRBJ2-1,TRBV18,CASSPGGSPYNEQFF,TGTGCCAGCTCACCAGGAGGCAGCCCTTACAATGAGCAGTTCTTC
NA,TRBD1,TRBJ1-2,TRBV27,CASSQTGLGYTF,TGTGCCAGCAGCCAGACAGGGTTGGGCTACACCTTC
NA,NA,TRBJ2-3,TRBV11-2,CASSPSSRGDTQYF,TGTGCCAGCAGCCCCAGCTCCAGGGGAGATACGCAGTATTTT
NA,NA,TRBJ2-1,TRBV10-3,CAIRHTSSYNEQFF,TGTGCCATCAGACACACGAGCTCCTACAATGAGCAGTTCTTC
NA,NA,TRBJ1-1,TRBV14,CASTDLAFF,TGTGCCAGCACCGATCTAGCTTTCTTT